This TCR beta chain was identified during a study of T cells in Graves' hyperthyroidism and ophthalmopathy. Researchers took RNA transcripts and amplified the TCR beta CDR3 regions from them. The HTBI set primed first-round TCR CDR3 RT-PCR. Using its own MiXCR run on the multiplex PCR reads, TCRdb lists one record per CDR3 protein. The sample includes roughly 650,000 distinct CDR3 sequences, approximately 16% of them seen just once. Regarding the study as a whole: Ophthalmopathy and stable hyperthyroidism were separated by a 13 V-J model. Onset of ophthalmopathy came a median approximately 6.5 months after the model predicted it.

This clonotype was seen repeatedly, ten times or more. The target antigen is unknown. V lost 5 bases to trimming and J lost 5 bases, with 9 bases between them. Germline V gene data show CDR1 as DFQATT and CDR2 as SNEGSKA (reference sequence). CDR3 size: 11 residues. What was sequenced was blood. This receptor was taken from a woman in her thirties or forties with Graves' ophthalmopathy. The chain couples TRBV20-1 to TRBJ2-5; D tentatively reads TRBD1 or TRBD2 (5 bases each). DNA for the CDR3: TGCAGTGCTTGGGGGATGGAGACCCAGTACTTC. Residues: CSAWGMETQYF.